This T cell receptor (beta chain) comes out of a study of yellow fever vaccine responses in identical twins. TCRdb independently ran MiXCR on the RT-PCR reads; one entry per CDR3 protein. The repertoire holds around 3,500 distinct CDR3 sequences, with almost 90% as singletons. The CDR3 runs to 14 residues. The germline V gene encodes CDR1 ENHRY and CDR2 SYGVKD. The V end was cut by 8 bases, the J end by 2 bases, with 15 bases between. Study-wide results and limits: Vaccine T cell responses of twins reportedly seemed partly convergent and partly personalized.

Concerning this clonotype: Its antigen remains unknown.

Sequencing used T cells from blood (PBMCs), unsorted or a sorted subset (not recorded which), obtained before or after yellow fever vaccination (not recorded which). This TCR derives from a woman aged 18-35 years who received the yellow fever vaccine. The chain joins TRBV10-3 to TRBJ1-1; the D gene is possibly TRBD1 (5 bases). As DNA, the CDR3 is TGTGCCATCCGTCCCGGGACGGACAACACTGAAGCTTTCTTT. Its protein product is CAIRPGTDNTEAFF.